This T cell receptor (beta chain) was captured by sequencing in a study of cytomegalovirus exposure and HLA in healthy donors. Nominally healthy donors were sampled, though unrecorded immune exposures were likely. This CDR3 is 22 amino acids long. The V gene's germline CDR1 is MDHEN and CDR2 SYDVKM. The V gene end was trimmed by 6 bases and the J gene end by 0 bases; junction bases not matched to a gene: 26. Use of 60 Vbeta and 13 Jbeta primers characterized the PCR. Assay: immunoSEQ multiplex PCR; the TCRdb copy retains only in-frame clones and omits some. The sample data list around 50,000 clones. Study-wide results and caveats: Excluded: some indistinguishable V segments such as TRBV6-2 and TRBV6-3.

Points on this clone: The antigen is undetermined.

The chain recombines TRBV28 with TRBJ2-7, with 10 nucleotides matching TRBD1. Material: PBMCs. The TCR was taken from a woman in her forties in good health and CMV-seronegative. The DNA of the CDR3 is TGTGCCAGCAGGGTTGTAGGTTGGGTTCCGGGACAGGGGAACACGGGCTCCTACGAGCAGTACTTC. Translating it yields CASRVVGWVPGQGNTGSYEQYF.